This entry lists 19 T cell receptor beta chains sequenced from one sample in a study of metastatic and nonmetastatic thyroid tumors. All patients reached thyroid surgery having received no treatment beforehand. TCRdb reassembled clones from the PCR reads with MiXCR. The table lists 65,000 or so clones, more than 3.5% of them singletons. Material: blood. All receptors come from a female donor with papillary thyroid cancer or a benign thyroid nodule (not recorded which). Some clones in this sample may be carry-over from other donors' samples.

This clone has a handful of counts. This chain uses TRBV5-1 with TRBJ2-7, with 11 bases that match TRBD1. From germline, CDR1 is SGHRS and CDR2 YFSETQ. The CDR3 totals 16 residues. Trimming cost V 2 bases and J 2 bases; bases outside gene matches: 6. The CDR3 reads CASSLSMGQGAYEQYF. The CDR3 DNA reads TGCGCCAGCAGCTTAAGTATGGGACAGGGGGCCTACGAGCAGTACTTC.

This clone was detected ten times or more. The chain joins TRBV12-3 or TRBV12-4 to TRBJ1-1, with D possibly being TRBD1 (6 bases). The CDR3 runs to 13 residues. The V end was cut by 6 bases, the J end by 6 bases, with 14 bases between. CDR3 residues: CASSAGTTAEAFF. The CDR3 coding sequence is TGTGCCAGCAGCGCCGGGACAACTGCTGAAGCTTTCTTT.

Turning to this clone: No conserved phenylalanine or tryptophan ends this CDR3, so it is likely a read error. The chain has TRBV7-9 and TRBJ2-6, with D hard to call. Germline assignment: CDR1 SEHNR and CDR2 FQNEAQ (reference sequence). The CDR3 contains 17 residues. The V end lost 9 bases, the J end lost 4 bases, and 22 bases lay between the germline ends. CDR3 DNA: TGTGCCAGGGGCGATACGAATACATGGCAAGGGGCCAACGTCCTGACTTAC. Its translation: CARGDTNTWQGANVLTY.

This clone was seen more than once but under ten times. A much larger clone differs from this one at a single base, so this may be a read error. The chain carries TRBV7-9 and TRBJ2-5; 7 nucleotides agree with TRBD2. Germline V gene data show CDR1 as SEHNR and CDR2 as FQNEAQ (reference sequence). This CDR3 is built from 14 residues. DNA for the CDR3: TGTGCCAGCAGCTTCCGGGAGGTCCAAGAGACCAAGTACTTC. It codes for CASSFREVQETKYF.

This clone was found many times. The V and J genes are TRBV20-1 and TRBJ2-7, with 11 bases fitting TRBD2. After removal of 1 base from V and 3 bases from J, the junction contained 8 bases not matched to a gene. Germline V lookup: CDR1 DFQATT, CDR2 SNEGSKA (reference sequence). The CDR3 consists of 16 residues. The CDR3 here is CSARGGSLAGGYEQYF. CDR3 DNA: TGCAGTGCTAGAGGGGGGTCGCTAGCGGGAGGCTACGAGCAGTACTTC.

This clone was observed many times. This chain connects TRBV2 to TRBJ2-1; D not resolved. CDR3 length equals 12 residues. Per germline, CDR1 SNHLY and CDR2 FYNNEI. The germline V and J ends were trimmed by 5 bases and 3 bases, with 5 bases remaining between them. This chain's CDR3 is CASSRDYNEQFF. CDR3 bases: TGTGCCAGCAGTAGGGACTACAATGAGCAGTTCTTC.

This sequence joins TRBV12-3 or TRBV12-4 and TRBJ2-2; the D is unclear. The V end was cut by 6 bases, the J end by 7 bases, with 9 bases between. CDR3 length equals 12 residues. The DNA for the CDR3 is TGTGCCAGCAGCCGATGGATCGGGGAGCTGTTTTTT. Residues: CASSRWIGELFF.

This clone was counted at least ten times. This rearrangement joins TRBV4-1 to TRBJ2-3; D is uncertain. Per germline, CDR1 MGHRA and CDR2 YSYEKL. This CDR3 contains 14 residues. V was shortened by 0 bases and J by 6 bases, with 10 bases between the two germline ends. The CDR3 nucleotides are TGCGCCAGCAGCCAAGAATACCGGCCGGATACGCAGTATTTT. Encoded protein: CASSQEYRPDTQYF.

This clone was observed many times. The rearrangement uses TRBV19 and TRBJ1-3; D is ambiguous. Trimming stripped 8 bases from V and 4 bases from J, with 15 bases between. The CDR3 length is 14 residues. Germline V lookup: CDR1 LNHDA, CDR2 SQIVND (reference sequence). The CDR3 spells CASLSYSLGNTIYF. The CDR3 DNA is TGTGCCAGTCTCAGTTACTCGTTGGGAAACACCATATATTTT.

The table lists this clone with a few counts. This chain connects TRBV28 to TRBJ2-1; tentatively, D is TRBD2 (5 bases). The CDR3 runs 14 residues. CDR1 and CDR2 (germline): MDHEN, SYDVKM. Deletions cut 1 base from V and 3 bases from J, with 7 bases between. CDR3 sequence (DNA): TGTGCCAGCAGTTTATTGAGGGACTACAATGAGCAGTTCTTC. Protein sequence: CASSLLRDYNEQFF.

This clone has more than one count but fewer than ten. A much bigger clone sits one base away, suggesting this may be a read error. The same CDR3 is also encoded by other DNA sequences in this sample. V is TRBV28 and J is TRBJ1-4; D gene unclear. The length of the CDR3 is 15 residues. V lost 6 bases and J lost 0, with 11 bases in between. Germline V lookup: CDR1 MDHEN, CDR2 SYDVKM. CDR3 bases: TGTGCCAGCAGCCTTCTGGGAGCAACTAATGAAAAACTGTTTTTT. The encoded protein is CASSLLGATNEKLFF.

Many counts were recorded for this clone. The rearrangement uses TRBV11-2 and TRBJ2-2; TRBD1 matches at 7 bases. The CDR3 length is 17 residues. V was clipped by 4 bases and J by 0 bases; unmatched bases: 8. Germline V gives CDR1 SGHAT, CDR2 FQNNGV. For the CDR3, the DNA is TGTGCCAGCAGCTCTTGGACAGGCCGATCGAACACCGGGGAGCTGTTTTTT. The encoded protein is CASSSWTGRSNTGELFF.

This clone was picked up many times. Other DNA sequences in this sample translate to the same CDR3. The chain joins TRBV24-1 to TRBJ1-1; 8 bases fit TRBD1. J lost 3 bases, V lost 2 bases, and 7 bases had no gene match. CDR1 KGHDR and CDR2 SFDVKD come from the germline V gene. CDR3 length: 16 amino acids. In DNA, the CDR3 is TGTGCCACCAGTGATTCTGGACAGGGTGGTTACACTGAAGCTTTCTTT. Amino acids: CATSDSGQGGYTEAFF.

This chain connects TRBV20-1 to TRBJ1-5, with TRBD1 identical over 9 bases. The ends lost 4 bases at V and 8 bases at J; junction bases unmatched: 9. The germline V gene has CDR1 DFQATT and CDR2 SNEGSKA (reference sequence). The CDR3 runs to 14 residues. In nucleotides, the CDR3 is TGCAGTGCTATTCTCACAGGGGGCACAGAGCCCCAGCATTTT. Translated: CSAILTGGTEPQHF.

This clone was observed a handful of times. This clone may be a read error of a much larger clone one base away. The chain couples TRBV15 to TRBJ1-5, with 10 positions matching TRBD1. V lost 1 base to trimming and J lost 6 bases; unmatched junction nucleotides: 15. This CDR3 is 19 amino acids long. Germline loops: CDR1 LNHNV, CDR2 YYDKDF (reference sequence). In DNA form, the CDR3 reads TGTGCCACCAGCAGAGCCCCAGGGACAGGGGTCACGGCAGCTCAGCCCCAGCATTTT. The encoded protein is CATSRAPGTGVTAAQPQHF.

This clone was observed a few times. The junction departs from the called germline gene at one end, perhaps through a read error. As DNA, the CDR3 is TGTGCCAGCAGCTTAGACAGACAAGAGACACAGTACTTC. Translated: CASSLDRQETQYF. The J gene is TRBJ2-5, the V gene TRBV7-7, with D uncertain. Germline-derived CDR1 and CDR2 are SSHAT and FNYEAQ (reference sequence). This CDR3 has 13 residues. The whole variable domain, filled in from reference TRBV7-7 and TRBJ2-5, reads GAGVSQSPRYKVTKRGQDVTLRCDPISSHATLYWYQQALGQGPEFLTYFNYEAQPDKSGLPSDRFSAERPEGSISTLTIQRTEQRDSAMYRCASSLDRQETQYFGPGTRLLVL.

This clone was seen more than once but under ten times. The V call is TRBV5-1, the J call TRBJ2-3, with 9 bases aligning to TRBD1. CDR1 SGHRS and CDR2 YFSETQ come from the germline V gene. The CDR3 sequence is 16 residues long. V trimming: 3 bases; J trimming: 5 bases; junction bases outside the gene matches: 10. The chain's CDR3 is CASSYVTGGQGDTQYF. The CDR3 DNA reads TGCGCCAGCAGCTACGTGACAGGGGGTCAGGGAGATACGCAGTATTTT.

In this sample, this clone turned up many times. In nucleotides, the CDR3 is TGCAGCGTTGAAGTTGGGGCCGGGGACTCCTACAATGAGCAGTTCTTC. It translates to CSVEVGAGDSYNEQFF. The rearrangement links TRBV29-1 to TRBJ2-1; perhaps D is TRBD1 or TRBD2 (5 bases each). V was pared by 1 base and J by 0 bases, with 13 bases between. The CDR3 runs 16 residues. Germline CDR1 reads SQVTM; CDR2 reads ANQGSEA.

The gene calls are TRBV28 and TRBJ1-3; unclear D gene. V shed 8 bases and J shed 2 bases, with 10 bases lying between them. In germline, CDR1 is MDHEN, CDR2 SYDVKM. The CDR3 has 13 amino acids. CDR3 in amino acids: CASLDLAGNTIYF. The CDR3 DNA follows: TGTGCCAGCTTGGACCTGGCTGGAAACACCATATATTTT. Using reference TRBV28 and TRBJ1-3 for the parts outside the CDR3, the full variable domain is DVKVTQSSRYLVKRTGEKVFLECVQDMDHENMFWYRQDPGLGLRLIYFSYDVKMKEKGDIPEGYSVSREKKERFSLILESASTNQTSMYLCASLDLAGNTIYFGEGSWLTVV.